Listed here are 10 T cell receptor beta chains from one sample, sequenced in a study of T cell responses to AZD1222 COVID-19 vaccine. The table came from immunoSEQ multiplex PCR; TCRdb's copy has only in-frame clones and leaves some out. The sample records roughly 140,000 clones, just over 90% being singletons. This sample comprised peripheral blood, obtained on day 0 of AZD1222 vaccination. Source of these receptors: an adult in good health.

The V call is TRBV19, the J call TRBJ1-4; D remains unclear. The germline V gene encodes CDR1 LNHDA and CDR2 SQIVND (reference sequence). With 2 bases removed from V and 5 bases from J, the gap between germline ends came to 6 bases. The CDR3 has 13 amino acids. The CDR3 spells CASSILRNEKLFF. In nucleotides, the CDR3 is TGTGCCAGTAGTATACTACGGAATGAAAAACTGTTTTTT.

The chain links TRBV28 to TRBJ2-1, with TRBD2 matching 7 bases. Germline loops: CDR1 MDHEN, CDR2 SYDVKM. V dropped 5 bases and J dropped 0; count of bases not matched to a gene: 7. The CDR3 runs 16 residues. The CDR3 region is CASSSSGPSSYNEQFF. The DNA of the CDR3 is TGTGCCAGCAGTAGTAGCGGGCCAAGCTCCTACAATGAGCAGTTCTTC.

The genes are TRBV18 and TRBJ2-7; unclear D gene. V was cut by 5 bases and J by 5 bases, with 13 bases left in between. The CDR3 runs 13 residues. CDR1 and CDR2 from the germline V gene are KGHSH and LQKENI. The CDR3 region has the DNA TGTGCCAGCTCAGGATCGGTAACCCACGAGCAGTACTTC. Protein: CASSGSVTHEQYF.

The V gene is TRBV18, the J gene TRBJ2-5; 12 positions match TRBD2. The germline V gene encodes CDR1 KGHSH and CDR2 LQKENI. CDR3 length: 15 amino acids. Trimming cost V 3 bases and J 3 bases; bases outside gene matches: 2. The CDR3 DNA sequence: TGTGCCAGCTCACCCCGGACTAGCGGGGAAGAGACCCAGTACTTC. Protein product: CASSPRTSGEETQYF. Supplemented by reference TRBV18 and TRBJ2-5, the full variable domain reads NAGVMQNPRHLVRRRGQEARLRCSPMKGHSHVYWYRQLPEEGLKFMVYLQKENIIDESGMPKERFSAEFPKEGPSILRIQQVVRGDSAAYFCASSPRTSGEETQYFGPGTRLLVL.

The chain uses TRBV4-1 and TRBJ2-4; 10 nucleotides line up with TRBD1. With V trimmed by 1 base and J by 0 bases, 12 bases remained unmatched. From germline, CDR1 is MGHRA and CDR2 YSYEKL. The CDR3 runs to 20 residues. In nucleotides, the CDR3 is TGCGCCAGCAGCCAAGCTAGGGGACAGGGGACTCTCTTAGCCAAAAACATTCAGTACTTC. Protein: CASSQARGQGTLLAKNIQYF.

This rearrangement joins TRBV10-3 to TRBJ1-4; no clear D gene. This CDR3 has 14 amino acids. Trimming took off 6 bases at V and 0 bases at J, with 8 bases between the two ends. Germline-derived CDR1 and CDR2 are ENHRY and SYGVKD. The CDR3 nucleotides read TGTGCCATCAGGAAAGATGCAACTAATGAAAAACTGTTTTTT. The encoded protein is CAIRKDATNEKLFF.

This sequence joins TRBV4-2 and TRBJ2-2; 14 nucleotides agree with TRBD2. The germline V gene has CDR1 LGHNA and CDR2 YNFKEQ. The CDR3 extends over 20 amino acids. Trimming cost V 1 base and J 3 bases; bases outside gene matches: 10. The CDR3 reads CASSQVSGTSGRTHTGELFF. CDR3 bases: TGTGCCAGCAGCCAAGTTTCTGGGACTAGCGGGAGAACTCACACCGGGGAGCTGTTTTTT.

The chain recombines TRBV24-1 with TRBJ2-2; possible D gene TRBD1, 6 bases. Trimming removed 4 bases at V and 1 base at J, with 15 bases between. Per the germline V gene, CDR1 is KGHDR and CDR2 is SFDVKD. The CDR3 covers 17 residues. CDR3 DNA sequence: TGTGCCACCAGTGACCCCCCAGGGGCGCAGAACACCGGGGAGCTGTTTTTT. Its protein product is CATSDPPGAQNTGELFF.

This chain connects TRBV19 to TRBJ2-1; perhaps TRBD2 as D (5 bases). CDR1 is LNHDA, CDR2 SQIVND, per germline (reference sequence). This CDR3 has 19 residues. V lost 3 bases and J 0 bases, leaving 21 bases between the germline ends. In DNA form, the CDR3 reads TGTGCCAGTAGTATTCGGCCTAGCTCCGTCATGAGCTCCTACAATGAGCAGTTCTTC. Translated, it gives CASSIRPSSVMSSYNEQFF.

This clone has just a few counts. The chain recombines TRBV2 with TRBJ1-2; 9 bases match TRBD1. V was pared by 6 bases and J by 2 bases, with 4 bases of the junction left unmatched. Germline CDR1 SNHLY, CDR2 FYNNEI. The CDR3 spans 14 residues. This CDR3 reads CASRGGTGNYGYTF. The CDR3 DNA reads TGTGCCAGCAGAGGAGGGACAGGGAACTATGGCTACACCTTC.